These 9 T cell receptor beta chains share one sample of origin, sequenced in a study of T-cell memory formation after mild COVID-19. One entry per CDR3 protein results from TCRdb running MiXCR on the 5' RACE reads. This table has hundreds of thousands of distinct CDR3 sequences, approximately 23% appearing once. Sequencing input: PBMCs or a T cell subset sorted from them (not recorded which). The receptors originated from an adult woman who had mild COVID-19 (a few samples of this study predate the infection). Cell type and time point are not known.

The rearrangement joins TRBV4-1 to TRBJ2-1, with D uncertain. V was trimmed by 4 bases and J by 6 bases, leaving 10 bases between them. The CDR3 loop spans 13 amino acids. CDR1 MGHRA and CDR2 YSYEKL come from the germline V gene. The CDR3 spells CASSRPPFNEQFF. The CDR3 coding sequence is TGCGCCAGCAGCCGGCCCCCCTTCAATGAGCAGTTCTTC.

The chain has TRBV5-1 and TRBJ2-2, with D possibly matching TRBD2 (5 bases). Germline V lookup: CDR1 SGHRS, CDR2 YFSETQ. The ends were cut back, 4 bases at V and 0 bases at J, with 10 bases in the middle. This CDR3 region has 15 residues. The CDR3 protein is CASSNREANTGELFF. The CDR3 bases are TGCGCCAGCAGCAACCGGGAAGCGAACACCGGGGAGCTGTTTTTT.

This sequence joins TRBV24-1 and TRBJ2-3, with D perhaps being TRBD1 or TRBD2 (5 bases each). The germline V gene encodes CDR1 KGHDR and CDR2 SFDVKD. The length of the CDR3 is 15 residues. Trimming removed 3 bases from V and 4 bases from J, with 13 bases in between. The CDR3 DNA sequence: TGTGCCACCAGTGATCCCCTGGGGGATCCAGATACGCAGTATTTT. It yields the protein CATSDPLGDPDTQYF.

This clonotype was seen a handful of times. The V call is TRBV18, the J call TRBJ2-1, with 10 bases identical to TRBD2. This CDR3 region has 16 residues. With V trimmed by 0 bases and J by 7 bases, 6 bases remained unmatched. Germline V CDR1 and CDR2: KGHSH, LQKENI. The DNA for the CDR3 is TGTGCCAGCTCACCACCGGAGCGGGGGGGCCAGAATGAGCAGTTCTTC. Its protein product is CASSPPERGGQNEQFF.

The sample holds a few counts of this clonotype. The chain employs TRBV25-1 and TRBJ1-4; TRBD1 aligns across 9 bases. Germline trimming cut 6 bases from V and 5 bases from J; bases unmatched to any gene: 4. This CDR3 has 14 amino acids. CDR1 is MGHDK and CDR2 is SYGVNS in the germline V gene. The DNA for the CDR3 is TGTGCCAGCAGAGCGGACAGGGGAAATGAAAAACTGTTTTTT. As protein: CASRADRGNEKLFF.

The chain links TRBV2 to TRBJ1-4; D ambiguous. The CDR3 covers 12 residues. Trimming shortened V by 7 bases and J by 1 base, and 4 bases separated the two germline ends. From germline, CDR1 is SNHLY and CDR2 FYNNEI. The CDR3 nucleotides are TGTGCCAGCAAAGGAACTAATGAAAAACTGTTTTTT. This codes for CASKGTNEKLFF.

The rearrangement joins TRBV9 to TRBJ2-1; the match to TRBD2 covers 13 bases. The germline gives CDR1 SGDLS, CDR2 YYNGEE. Trimming cost V 0 bases and J 2 bases; bases outside gene matches: 8. The CDR3 is 19 amino acids. The CDR3 here is CASSVDLRLAGGTYNEQFF. CDR3 nucleotide sequence: TGTGCCAGCAGCGTAGATTTACGACTAGCGGGAGGAACCTACAATGAGCAGTTCTTC.

The chain links TRBV10-3 to TRBJ2-7; 9 nucleotides match TRBD1. V gave up 4 bases and J gave up 0 bases; unmatched junction bases: 4. The germline gives CDR1 ENHRY, CDR2 SYGVKD. The CDR3 is 15 residues long. For the CDR3, the DNA is TGTGCCATCAGTGGGACAGGGGCGTCCTCCTACGAGCAGTACTTC. Translated, it gives CAISGTGASSYEQYF.

This clonotype was counted a few times. The chain uses TRBV9 and TRBJ2-7; D is ambiguous. The CDR3 length is 14 residues. Germline V lookup: CDR1 SGDLS, CDR2 YYNGEE. V lost 4 bases to trimming and J lost 4 bases, with 15 bases between them. The CDR3: CASSPTDPAYEQYF. Here the CDR3 DNA reads TGTGCCAGCAGCCCAACGGACCCCGCTTACGAGCAGTACTTC.